This T cell receptor (beta chain) emerged from a study of blood T cell repertoires in COVID-19. The overall study: Spain, Italy and the United States supplied samples that represented acute and convalescent COVID-19. Sources were T cells, B-cell-depleted T cells, or PBMCs; the material itself was cDNA or gDNA.

As processed by the authors: Researchers report that nucleated cell counts were estimated from reference gene primer amplification. TCRdb's table, derived via immunoSEQ multiplex PCR, lists solely in-frame clones and lacks some. Clone size and the V and J calls come from that table; the DNA yielded D and trimming. The sample yields some 530,000 clones, roughly 85% seen once. CDR1 is MNHEY and CDR2 is SVGAGI in the germline V gene. Trimming at V came to 8 bases and at J to 1 base, leaving 7 bases not matched to a gene. This CDR3 region has 15 residues. V is TRBV6-5 and J is TRBJ2-5, with 10 bases identical to TRBD2. The sample consisted of peripheral blood. This clonotype was obtained from a human donor in a cohort sampled during active COVID-19. The CDR3 region is CASSSGRAPQETQYF. CDR3 DNA: TGTGCCAGCTCAAGCGGGAGGGCCCCCCAAGAGACCCAGTACTTC.